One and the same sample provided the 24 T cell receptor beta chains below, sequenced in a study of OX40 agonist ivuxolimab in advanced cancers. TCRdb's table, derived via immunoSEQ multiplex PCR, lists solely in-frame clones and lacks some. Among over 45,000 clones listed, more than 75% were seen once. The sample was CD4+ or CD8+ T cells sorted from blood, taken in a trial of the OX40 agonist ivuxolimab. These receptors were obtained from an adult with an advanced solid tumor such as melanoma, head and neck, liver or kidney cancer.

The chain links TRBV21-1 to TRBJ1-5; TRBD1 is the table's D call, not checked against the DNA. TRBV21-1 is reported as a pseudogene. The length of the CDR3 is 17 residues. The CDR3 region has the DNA TGTGCCAGCAGCACTACAGACAGGAGGATTGGCAATCAGCCCCAGCATTTT. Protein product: CASSTTDRRIGNQPQHF.

CDR3 sequence (DNA): TGTGCCAGTAGTTCCTTAGCGGATCAGTACAATGAGCAGTTCTTC. Translated, it gives CASSSLADQYNEQFF. This sequence joins TRBV19 and TRBJ2-1; D possibly corresponds to TRBD2 (6 bases). This CDR3 has 15 amino acids. The V gene's germline CDR1 is LNHDA and CDR2 SQIVND (reference sequence). The V gene lost 5 bases and the J gene lost 4 bases, with 15 bases spanning the gap.

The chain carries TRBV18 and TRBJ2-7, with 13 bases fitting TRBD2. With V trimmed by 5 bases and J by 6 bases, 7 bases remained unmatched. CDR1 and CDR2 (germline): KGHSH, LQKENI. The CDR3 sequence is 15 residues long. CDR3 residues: CASSSTSGRASEQYF. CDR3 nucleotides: TGTGCCAGCTCATCCACTAGCGGGAGGGCCTCCGAGCAGTACTTC.

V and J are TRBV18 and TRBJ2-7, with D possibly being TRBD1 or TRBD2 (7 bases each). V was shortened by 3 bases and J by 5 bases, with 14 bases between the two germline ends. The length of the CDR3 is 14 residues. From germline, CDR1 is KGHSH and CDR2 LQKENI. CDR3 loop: CASSPQGGLDEQYF. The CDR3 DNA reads TGTGCCAGCTCACCTCAGGGGGGGTTGGACGAGCAGTACTTC.

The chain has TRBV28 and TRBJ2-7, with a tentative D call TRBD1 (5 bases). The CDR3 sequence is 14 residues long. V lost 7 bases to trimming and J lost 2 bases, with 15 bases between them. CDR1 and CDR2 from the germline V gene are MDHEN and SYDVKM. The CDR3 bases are TGTGCCAGCAAGAAGCCAGGGCTGACCTACGAGCAGTACTTC. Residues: CASKKPGLTYEQYF.

CDR3 residues: CASSKFGLSVEQYF. CDR3 in DNA: TGTGCCAGCAGCAAATTCGGCCTCTCGGTCGAGCAGTACTTC. This chain uses TRBV21-1 with TRBJ2-5. The DNA matches TRBJ2-7 better at its end, which makes the J call doubtful. TRBV21-1 is an annotated pseudogene. This CDR3 spans 14 amino acids.

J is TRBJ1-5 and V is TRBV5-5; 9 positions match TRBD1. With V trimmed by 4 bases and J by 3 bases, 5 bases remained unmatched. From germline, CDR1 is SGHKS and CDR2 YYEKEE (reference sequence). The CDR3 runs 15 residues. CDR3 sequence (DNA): TGTGCCAGCAGCCCGGGACAGGGTGCCAATCAGCCCCAGCATTTT. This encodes CASSPGQGANQPQHF.

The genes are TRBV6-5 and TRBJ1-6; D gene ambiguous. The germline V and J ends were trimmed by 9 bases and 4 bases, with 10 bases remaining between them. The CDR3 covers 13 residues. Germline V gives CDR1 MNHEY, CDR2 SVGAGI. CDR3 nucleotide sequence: TGTGCCAGGTCTGGGTTTTATAATTCACCCCTCCACTTT. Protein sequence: CARSGFYNSPLHF.

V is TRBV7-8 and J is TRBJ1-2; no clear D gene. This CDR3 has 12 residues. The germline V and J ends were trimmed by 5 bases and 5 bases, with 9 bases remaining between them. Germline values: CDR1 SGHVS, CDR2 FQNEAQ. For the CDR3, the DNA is TGTGCCAGCAGCGCCCAAGGATATGGCTACACCTTC. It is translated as CASSAQGYGYTF. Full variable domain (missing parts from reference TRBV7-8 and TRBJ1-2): GAGVSQSPRYKVAKRGQDVALRCDPISGHVSLFWYQQALGQGPEFLTYFQNEAQLDKSGLPSDRFFAERPEGSVSTLKIQRTQQEDSAVYLCASSAQGYGYTFGSGTRLTVV.

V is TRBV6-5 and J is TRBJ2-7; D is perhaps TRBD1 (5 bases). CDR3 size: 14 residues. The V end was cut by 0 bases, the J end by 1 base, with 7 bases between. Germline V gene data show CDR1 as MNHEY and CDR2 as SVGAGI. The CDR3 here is CASSYSGASYEQYF. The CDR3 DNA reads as TGTGCCAGCAGTTACTCAGGGGCGTCCTACGAGCAGTACTTC.

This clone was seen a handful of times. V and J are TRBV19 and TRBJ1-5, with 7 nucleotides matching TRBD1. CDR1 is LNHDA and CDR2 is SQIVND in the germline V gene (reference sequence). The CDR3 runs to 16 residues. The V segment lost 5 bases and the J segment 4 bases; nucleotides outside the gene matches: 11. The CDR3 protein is CASSLTGRLENQPQHF. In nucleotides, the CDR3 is TGTGCCAGTAGTTTGACAGGGCGGCTCGAAAATCAGCCCCAGCATTTT.

CDR3 protein: CASRPRGPGMEQFF. The CDR3 DNA follows: TGTGCCAGTCGCCCTAGGGGTCCAGGGATGGAGCAGTTCTTC. The rearrangement uses TRBV19 and TRBJ2-1, with TRBD1 as a possible D gene (5 bases). The CDR3 covers 14 residues. Trimming removed 8 bases at V and 10 bases at J, with 21 bases between. Germline-derived CDR1 and CDR2 are LNHDA and SQIVND (reference sequence).

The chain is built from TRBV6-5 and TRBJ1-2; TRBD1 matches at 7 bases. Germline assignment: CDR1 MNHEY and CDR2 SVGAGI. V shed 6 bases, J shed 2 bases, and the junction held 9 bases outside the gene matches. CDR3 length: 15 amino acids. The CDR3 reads CASRLGQDLNYGYTF. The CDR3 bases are TGTGCCAGCAGACTCGGACAGGACCTAAACTATGGCTACACCTTC.

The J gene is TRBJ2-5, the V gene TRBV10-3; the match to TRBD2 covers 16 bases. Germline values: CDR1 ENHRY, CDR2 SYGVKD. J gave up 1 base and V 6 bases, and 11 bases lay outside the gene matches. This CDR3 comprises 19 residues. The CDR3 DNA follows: TGTGCCATCAGCCCAGCCGGGACTAGCGGGAGGGACGTCCAAGAGACCCAGTACTTC. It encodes CAISPAGTSGRDVQETQYF.

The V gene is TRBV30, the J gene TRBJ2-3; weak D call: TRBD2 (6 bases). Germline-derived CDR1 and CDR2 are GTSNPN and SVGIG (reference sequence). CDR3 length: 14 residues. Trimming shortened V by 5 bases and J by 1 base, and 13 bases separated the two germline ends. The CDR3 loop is CAWARERGTDTQYF. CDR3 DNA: TGTGCCTGGGCCCGGGAGCGGGGCACAGATACGCAGTATTTT.

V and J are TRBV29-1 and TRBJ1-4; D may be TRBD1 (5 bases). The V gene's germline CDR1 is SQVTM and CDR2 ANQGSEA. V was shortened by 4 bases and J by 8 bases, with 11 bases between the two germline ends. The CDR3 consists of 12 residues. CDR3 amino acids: CSVVSGGEKLFF. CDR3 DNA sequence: TGCAGCGTTGTATCGGGGGGGGAAAAACTGTTTTTT.

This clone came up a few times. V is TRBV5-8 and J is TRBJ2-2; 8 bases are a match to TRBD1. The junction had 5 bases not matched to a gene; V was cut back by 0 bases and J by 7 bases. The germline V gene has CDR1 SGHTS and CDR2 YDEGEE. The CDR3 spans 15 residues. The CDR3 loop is CASSLGQGSSGELFF. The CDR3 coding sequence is TGTGCCAGCAGCTTGGGACAGGGGTCAAGCGGGGAGCTGTTTTTT.

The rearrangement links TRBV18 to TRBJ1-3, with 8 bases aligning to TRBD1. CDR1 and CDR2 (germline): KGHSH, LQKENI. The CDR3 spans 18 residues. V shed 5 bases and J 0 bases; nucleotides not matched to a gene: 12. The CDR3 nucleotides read TGTGCCAGCTCAGTGGACAGGGTCACCTTCTCCTCTGGAAACACCATATATTTT. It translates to CASSVDRVTFSSGNTIYF.

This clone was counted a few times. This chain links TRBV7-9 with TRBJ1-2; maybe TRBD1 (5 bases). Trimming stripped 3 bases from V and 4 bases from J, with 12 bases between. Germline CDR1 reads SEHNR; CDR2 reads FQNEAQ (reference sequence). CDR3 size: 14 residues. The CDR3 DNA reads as TGTGCCAGCAGCTTCGAGGGGAAGGCCTATGGCTACACCTTC. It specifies CASSFEGKAYGYTF.

The CDR3 loop is CASSRLKSYEQYF. In DNA, the CDR3 is TGTGCCAGCAGCAGACTAAAATCCTACGAGCAGTACTTC. The rearrangement joins TRBV7-2 to TRBJ2-7; perhaps TRBD2 as D (5 bases). Looked up from germline, CDR1 is SGHTA and CDR2 is FQGNSA. V shed 5 bases and J shed 1 base, with 9 bases lying between them. The CDR3 totals 13 residues.

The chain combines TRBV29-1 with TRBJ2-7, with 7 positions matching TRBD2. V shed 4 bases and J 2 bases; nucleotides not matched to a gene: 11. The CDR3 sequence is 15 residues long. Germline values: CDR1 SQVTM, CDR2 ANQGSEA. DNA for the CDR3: TGCAGCGTTGTTCCCGGGTCTAGCGGTACCTACGAGCAGTACTTC. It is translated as CSVVPGSSGTYEQYF.

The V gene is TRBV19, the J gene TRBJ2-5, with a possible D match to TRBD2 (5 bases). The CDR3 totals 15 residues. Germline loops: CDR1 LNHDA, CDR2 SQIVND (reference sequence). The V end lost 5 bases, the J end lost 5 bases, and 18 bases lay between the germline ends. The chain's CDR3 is CASSPNTGMRETQYF. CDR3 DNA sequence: TGTGCCAGTAGTCCCAACACGGGGATGAGGGAGACCCAGTACTTC. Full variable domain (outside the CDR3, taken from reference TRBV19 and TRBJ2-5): DGGITQSPKYLFRKEGQNVTLSCEQNLNHDAMYWYRQDPGQGLRLIYYSQIVNDFQKGDIAEGYSVSREKKESFPLTVTSAQKNPTAFYLCASSPNTGMRETQYFGPGTRLLVL.

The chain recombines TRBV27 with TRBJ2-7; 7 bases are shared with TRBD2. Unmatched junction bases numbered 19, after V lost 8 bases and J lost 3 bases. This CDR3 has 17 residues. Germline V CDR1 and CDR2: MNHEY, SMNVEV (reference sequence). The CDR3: CASAKYRDYVPYYEQYF. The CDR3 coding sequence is TGTGCCAGCGCGAAATACCGGGACTACGTCCCGTACTACGAGCAGTACTTC.

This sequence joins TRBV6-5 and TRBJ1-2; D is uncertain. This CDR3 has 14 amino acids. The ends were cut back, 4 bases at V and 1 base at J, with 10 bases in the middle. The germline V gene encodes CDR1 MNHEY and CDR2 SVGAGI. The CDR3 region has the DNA TGTGCCAGCAGTTCCGACGACGGTAACTATGGCTACACCTTC. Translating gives CASSSDDGNYGYTF.